Below are 8 T cell receptor beta chains sequenced from a single sample in a study of blood T cell repertoires in COVID-19. The table came from immunoSEQ multiplex PCR; TCRdb's copy has only in-frame clones and leaves some out. The sample includes about 83,000 clones, around 76% of them seen just once. Sequencing was carried out using peripheral blood. These receptors were taken from a woman at least 80 years old with active or convalescent COVID-19.

This clone was detected only a few times. V gene TRBV6-5 combines with J gene TRBJ1-1; TRBD1 is a possible D gene (6 bases). V gave up 8 bases and J gave up 5 bases, with 15 bases separating them. This CDR3 has 13 amino acids. The germline gives CDR1 MNHEY, CDR2 SVGAGI. The CDR3 bases are TGTGCCAGCGAGGGGAGGGGGAGGACTGAAGCTTTCTTT. It encodes CASEGRGRTEAFF.

This clone appeared a few times. V usage is TRBV2 and J usage is TRBJ1-6, with a tentative D call TRBD1 (5 bases). V lost 5 bases to trimming and J lost 7 bases, with 18 bases between them. The germline V gene has CDR1 SNHLY and CDR2 FYNNEI. The CDR3 is 16 residues long. The CDR3 reads CASSISRGGGNSPLHF. CDR3 sequence (DNA): TGTGCCAGCAGTATCAGCCGGGGGGGAGGCAATTCACCCCTCCACTTT.

In its sample, this clone was seen a few times. J is TRBJ1-1 and V is TRBV6-5, with 8 bases that match TRBD1. Trimming cost V 2 bases and J 3 bases; bases outside gene matches: 2. The CDR3 runs 14 residues. Germline CDR1 MNHEY, CDR2 SVGAGI. The CDR3: CASSYQGADTEAFF. The CDR3 DNA is TGTGCCAGCAGTTACCAGGGGGCGGACACTGAAGCTTTCTTT.

The CDR3 DNA reads TGCAGTGCTAAAGCGGGGGAGATTCAGTACTTC. Translating it yields CSAKAGEIQYF. V gene TRBV20-1 combines with J gene TRBJ2-4, with TRBD2 identical over 8 bases. V trimming: 4 bases; J trimming: 10 bases; junction bases outside the gene matches: 3. The germline V gene has CDR1 DFQATT and CDR2 SNEGSKA (reference sequence). The CDR3 has 11 amino acids.

The chain recombines TRBV18 with TRBJ1-6; 8 bases align to TRBD1. The CDR3 contains 16 residues. V trimming: 4 bases; J trimming: 10 bases; junction bases outside the gene matches: 12. Germline CDR1 is KGHSH and CDR2 is LQKENI. The CDR3 spells CASSQDRDNPESPLHF. CDR3 nucleotide sequence: TGTGCCAGCTCACAGGACAGGGATAATCCAGAGTCACCCCTCCACTTT.

The gene calls are TRBV30 and TRBJ1-2; D ambiguous. Germline CDR1 and CDR2: GTSNPN and SVGIG (reference sequence). V shed 0 bases and J shed 0 bases, with 11 bases lying between them. The CDR3 totals 15 residues. For the CDR3, the DNA is TGTGCCTGGAGTGTAATCGCAGAAACTAACTATGGCTACACCTTC. This sequence encodes CAWSVIAETNYGYTF.

The chain recombines TRBV6-4 with TRBJ2-1; 7 nucleotides agree with TRBD1. Looked up from germline, CDR1 is MRHNA and CDR2 is SNTAGT. The CDR3 is made up of 16 amino acids. V gave up 6 bases and J gave up 8 bases; unmatched junction bases: 16. The CDR3 DNA is TGTGCCAGCAGCGAAACCGGGACAGTCTCGACGGATGAGCAGTTCTTC. Its translation: CASSETGTVSTDEQFF.

The CDR3 DNA is TGTGCCAGCAGCGTAGGGGGCACTACAAATGAAAAACTGTTTTTT. Its protein is CASSVGGTTNEKLFF. The genes are TRBV9 and TRBJ1-4; D is perhaps TRBD1 (5 bases). Germline-derived CDR1 and CDR2 are SGDLS and YYNGEE. The CDR3 has 15 amino acids. The V end was cut by 0 bases, the J end by 5 bases, with 11 bases between.